This TCR beta chain was obtained from a study of T cell repertoires in cytomegalovirus infection (dated by TCRdb to the late 2010s). Context from the whole study: The peptide stimulations were aimed at well-studied HLA-B-restricted epitopes as well as recently identified HLA-C-restricted CMV epitopes, whose presentation resists viral immunomodulation. Donor HLA type was relevant to the analysis, as public TCR beta signatures indicated carriage of CMV infection together with the matching HLA type.

In light of the paper, this sample's treatment or condition label describes: in vitro stimulation with specific CMV peptide epitopes to enrich CMV-specific T cells. The paper as a whole reports these results and caveats: In the ex vivo response, HLA-C-restricted CMV-specific TCR beta clonotypes were dominant, and in two of eight donors the single most frequent clonotype came from this HLA-C-restricted group. Carriers of CMV infection plus the relevant HLA type were discriminated by the cumulative frequency of public TCR beta family members in the study cohort and in an independent roughly 400-donor cohort.

Of note for this clonotype: Its antigen remains undetermined. Base qualities are not provided; no much larger clone lies one nucleotide away.

Instrument on record: Illumina HiSeq 1500. TCRdb trimmed public reads at Q25 via fastp, called clones via MiXCR and kept in-frame beta chains. Each entry is one CDR3 protein sequence, shown with its most common DNA and genes. The sample table records fewer than 350,000 distinct CDR3 sequences; about 28% of these occur just once. The ten largest account for roughly 20% of the sample. CDR1 LNHNV and CDR2 YYDKDF are derived from the germline V gene (reference sequence). Spanning cysteine to phenylalanine, the CDR3 consists of 15 amino acids. Only the CDR3 region is kept as DNA, spanning 45 bases read in frame from base 1. The germline ends are 16 bases apart after V is trimmed by 3 bases and J by 5 bases.

This receptor was taken from a human donor in good health (CMV status not recorded). Some clones in this sample may be carry-over from other donors' samples. The chain was built from TRBV15 and TRBJ2-5, with the D gene uncertain. The starting material was cultured PBMCs, obtained from culture after CMV antigen stimulation. The CDR3 reads as follows: CATSSGPGGLETQYF. The DNA sequence is TGTGCCACCAGCAGCGGCCCTGGCGGATTGGAGACCCAGTACTTC. The reference TRBV15 and TRBJ2-5 proteins fill in what lies around the CDR3, so the full variable domain reads DAMVIQNPRYQVTQFGKPVTLSCSQTLNHNVMYWYQQKSSQAPKLLFHYYDKDFNNEADTPDNFQSRRPNTSFCFLDIRSPGLGDTAMYLCATSSGPGGLETQYFGPGTRLLVL.